This is a list of T cell receptor beta chains from one sample in a study of blood T cell repertoires in COVID-19. Only in-frame clones appear in the TCRdb table, and some are missing; sequencing was by immunoSEQ multiplex PCR. The repertoire holds roughly 110,000 clones, with around four fifths as singletons. Source material: peripheral blood. These receptors came from a man in his 70s with acute or convalescent COVID-19. Both conserved end residues are part of each CDR3. Each record gives: clone size, J gene, V gene, CDR3 protein. Expanded clones get a size class; other rows say once, few or many, or leave the size out.

clone_size: .
j_call: TRBJ2-3
v_call: TRBV4-1
cdr3_aa: CASSQIGRSTDTQYF

clone_size: .
j_call: TRBJ2-1
v_call: TRBV2
cdr3_aa: CASSEFLAGGVEQFF

clone_size: few
j_call: TRBJ2-1
v_call: TRBV7-7
cdr3_aa: CASSLGLAGGVSYNEQFF

clone_size: .
j_call: TRBJ1-2
v_call: TRBV3-1/TRBV3-2
cdr3_aa: CASSFDRSYTF

clone_size: .
j_call: TRBJ2-2
v_call: TRBV29-1
cdr3_aa: CSAARGSSGELFF

clone_size: .
j_call: TRBJ2-3
v_call: TRBV19
cdr3_aa: CASSIGRGLTDTQYF

clone_size: .
j_call: TRBJ2-1
v_call: TRBV3-1/TRBV3-2
cdr3_aa: CASSPSALRVTSANEQFF

clone_size: .
j_call: TRBJ2-7
v_call: TRBV3-1/TRBV3-2
cdr3_aa: CASSQGQEGEQYF

clone_size: .
j_call: TRBJ1-2
v_call: TRBV5-1
cdr3_aa: CASSLEPRGANYGYTF

clone_size: .
j_call: TRBJ1-5
v_call: TRBV3-1/TRBV3-2
cdr3_aa: CASSQERGRGQPQHF

clone_size: once
j_call: TRBJ2-7
v_call: TRBV10-3
cdr3_aa: CAINGEESSEQYF

clone_size: .
j_call: TRBJ2-7
v_call: TRBV29-1
cdr3_aa: CSVESSGVNSMYYEQYF

clone_size: once
j_call: TRBJ2-3
v_call: TRBV4-3
cdr3_aa: CASSQGRGVTDTQYF

clone_size: .
j_call: TRBJ2-1
v_call: TRBV5-1
cdr3_aa: CASTRDGSYNEQFF

clone_size: .
j_call: TRBJ1-5
v_call: TRBV7-2
cdr3_aa: CASSPISNQPQHF

clone_size: once
j_call: TRBJ2-7
v_call: TRBV3-1/TRBV3-2
cdr3_aa: CASSPWDRAYEQYF

clone_size: once
j_call: TRBJ2-3
v_call: TRBV7-2
cdr3_aa: CASSFQQGTDTQYF

clone_size: .
j_call: TRBJ2-1
v_call: TRBV14
cdr3_aa: CASSQGTSGTYNEQFF

clone_size: .
j_call: TRBJ1-5
v_call: TRBV6-5
cdr3_aa: CAMSSSSGVNQPQHF

clone_size: .
j_call: TRBJ2-2
v_call: TRBV7-8
cdr3_aa: CASSQTSGWNTGELFF

clone_size: .
j_call: TRBJ1-1
v_call: TRBV5-4
cdr3_aa: CASSLSRAGVTEAFF

clone_size: .
j_call: TRBJ1-1
v_call: TRBV4-3
cdr3_aa: CASSLRGQGNTEAFF

clone_size: .
j_call: TRBJ2-7
v_call: TRBV7-9
cdr3_aa: CASSFTGVYEQYF

clone_size: .
j_call: TRBJ2-7
v_call: TRBV18
cdr3_aa: CASSPGAGGYDEQYF

clone_size: .
j_call: TRBJ1-6
v_call: TRBV2
cdr3_aa: CAVGPPHTGVDSPLHF

clone_size: .
j_call: TRBJ1-5
v_call: TRBV5-7
cdr3_aa: CASSPSRGSSNQPQHF